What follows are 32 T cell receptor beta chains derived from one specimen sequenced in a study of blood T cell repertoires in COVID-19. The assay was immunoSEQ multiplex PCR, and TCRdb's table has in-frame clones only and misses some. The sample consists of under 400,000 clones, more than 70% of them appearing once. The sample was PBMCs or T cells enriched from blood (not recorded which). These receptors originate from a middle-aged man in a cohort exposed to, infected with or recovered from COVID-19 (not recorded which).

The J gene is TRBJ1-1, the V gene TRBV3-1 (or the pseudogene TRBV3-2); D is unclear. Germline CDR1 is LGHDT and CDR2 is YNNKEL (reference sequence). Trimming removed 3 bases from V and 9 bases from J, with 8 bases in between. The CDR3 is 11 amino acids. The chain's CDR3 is CASSQAEQAFF. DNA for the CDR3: TGTGCCAGCAGCCAGGCGGAGCAAGCTTTCTTT.

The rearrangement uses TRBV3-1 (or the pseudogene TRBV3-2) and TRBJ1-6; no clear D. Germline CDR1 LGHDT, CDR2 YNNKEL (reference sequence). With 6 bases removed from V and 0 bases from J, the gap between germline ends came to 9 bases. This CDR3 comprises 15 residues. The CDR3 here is CASRAKNSYNSPLHF. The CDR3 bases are TGTGCCAGCAGAGCCAAAAACTCCTATAATTCACCCCTCCACTTT.

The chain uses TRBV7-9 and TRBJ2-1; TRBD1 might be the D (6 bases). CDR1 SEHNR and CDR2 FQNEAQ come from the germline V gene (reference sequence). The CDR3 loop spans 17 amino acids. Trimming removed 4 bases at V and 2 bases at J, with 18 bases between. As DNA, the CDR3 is TGTGCCAGCAGCTCCTACCGCTTACAGGGTCCCTACAATGAGCAGTTCTTC. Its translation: CASSSYRLQGPYNEQFF.

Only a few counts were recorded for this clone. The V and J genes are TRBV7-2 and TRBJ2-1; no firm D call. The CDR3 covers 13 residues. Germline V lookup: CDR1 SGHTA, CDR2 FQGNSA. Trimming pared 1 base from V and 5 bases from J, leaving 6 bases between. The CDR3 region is CASSLVRDNEQFF. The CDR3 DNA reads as TGTGCCAGCAGCTTAGTTCGGGACAATGAGCAGTTCTTC.

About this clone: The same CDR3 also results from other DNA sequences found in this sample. In DNA, the CDR3 is TGTGCCACCAGTGTGGGGCAGAACTATGGCTACACCTTC. Amino acid sequence: CATSVGQNYGYTF. V and J are TRBV24-1 and TRBJ1-2, with D perhaps matching TRBD1 (5 bases). Germline V lookup: CDR1 KGHDR, CDR2 SFDVKD. The CDR3 spans 13 residues. Trimming cost V 5 bases and J 2 bases, with 8 bases left between them.

CDR3: CASSQPQGGPSGYTF. The DNA of the CDR3 is TGTGCCAGCAGTCAGCCTCAGGGTGGCCCCTCGGGCTACACCTTC. The V and J genes are TRBV6-5 and TRBJ1-2, with D perhaps matching TRBD1 (5 bases). The V gene's germline CDR1 is MNHEY and CDR2 SVGAGI. V was cut by 5 bases and J by 8 bases, with 21 bases left in between. CDR3 length equals 15 residues.

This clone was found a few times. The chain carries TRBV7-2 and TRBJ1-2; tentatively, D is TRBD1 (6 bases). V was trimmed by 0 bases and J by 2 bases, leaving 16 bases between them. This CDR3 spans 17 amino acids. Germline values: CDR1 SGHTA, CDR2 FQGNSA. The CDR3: CASSLAAPQGLNYGYTF. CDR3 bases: TGTGCCAGCAGCTTAGCGGCCCCCCAGGGGCTAAACTATGGCTACACCTTC.

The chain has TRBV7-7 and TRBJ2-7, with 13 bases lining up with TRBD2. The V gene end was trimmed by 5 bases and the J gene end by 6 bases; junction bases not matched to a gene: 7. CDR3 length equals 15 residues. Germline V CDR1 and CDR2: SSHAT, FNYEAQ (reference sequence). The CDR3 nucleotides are TGTGCCAGCAGCACTGGACTAGCGGGAGTCGGCGAGCAGTACTTC. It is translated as CASSTGLAGVGEQYF.

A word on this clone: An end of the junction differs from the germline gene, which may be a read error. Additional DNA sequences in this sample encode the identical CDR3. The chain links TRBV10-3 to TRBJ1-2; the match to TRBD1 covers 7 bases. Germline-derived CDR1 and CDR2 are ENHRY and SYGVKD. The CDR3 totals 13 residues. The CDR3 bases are TGTGCTATCAGTCCGGGACAGAACTATGGCTACACCTTC. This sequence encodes CAISPGQNYGYTF.

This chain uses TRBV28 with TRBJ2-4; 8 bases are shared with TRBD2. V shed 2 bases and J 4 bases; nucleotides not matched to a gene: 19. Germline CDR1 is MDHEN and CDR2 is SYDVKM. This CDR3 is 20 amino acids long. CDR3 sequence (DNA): TGTGCCAGCAGTTTAACGGTTTGGTCCCGAAATACTAGCGGAAAAAACATTCAGTACTTC. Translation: CASSLTVWSRNTSGKNIQYF. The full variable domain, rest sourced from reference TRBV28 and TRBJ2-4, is DVKVTQSSRYLVKRTGEKVFLECVQDMDHENMFWYRQDPGLGLRLIYFSYDVKMKEKGDIPEGYSVSREKKERFSLILESASTNQTSMYLCASSLTVWSRNTSGKNIQYFGAGTRLSVL.

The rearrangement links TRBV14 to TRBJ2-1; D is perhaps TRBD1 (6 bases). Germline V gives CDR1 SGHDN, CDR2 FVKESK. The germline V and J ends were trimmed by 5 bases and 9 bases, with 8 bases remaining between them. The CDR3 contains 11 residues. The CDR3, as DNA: TGTGCCAGCAGCTCAGGGGTTGAGCAGTTCTTC. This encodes CASSSGVEQFF.

CDR3 protein: CSIGTGATNEKLFF. CDR3 nucleotides: TGCAGCATAGGAACAGGGGCAACTAATGAAAAACTGTTTTTT. This chain joins TRBV29-1 and TRBJ1-4, with 7 bases aligning to TRBD1. The CDR3 is 14 amino acids. V shed 8 bases, J shed 0 bases, and the junction held 6 bases outside the gene matches. Germline V gene sequence: CDR1 SQVTM, CDR2 ANQGSEA.

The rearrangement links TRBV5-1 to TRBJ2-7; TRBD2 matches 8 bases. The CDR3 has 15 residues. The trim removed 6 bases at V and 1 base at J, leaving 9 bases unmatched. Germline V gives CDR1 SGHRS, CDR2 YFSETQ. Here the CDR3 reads CASKWGSGGSYEQYF. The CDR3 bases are TGCGCCAGCAAGTGGGGAAGCGGGGGTTCCTACGAGCAGTACTTC.

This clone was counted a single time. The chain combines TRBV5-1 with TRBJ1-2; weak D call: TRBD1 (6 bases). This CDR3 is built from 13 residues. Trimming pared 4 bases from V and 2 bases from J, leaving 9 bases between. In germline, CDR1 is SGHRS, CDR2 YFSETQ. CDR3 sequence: CASSATGNYGYTF. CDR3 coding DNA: TGCGCCAGCAGCGCAACAGGGAACTATGGCTACACCTTC.

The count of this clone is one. The CDR3 is CASSLAGGNTGELFF. The CDR3 DNA sequence: TGTGCCAGCAGCTTGGCCGGAGGGAACACCGGGGAGCTGTTTTTT. The chain links TRBV5-4 to TRBJ2-2, with D perhaps matching TRBD2 (5 bases). This CDR3 comprises 15 residues. Germline V CDR1 and CDR2: SGHNT, YYREEE (reference sequence). The V end was cut by 0 bases, the J end by 1 base, with 7 bases between. The whole variable domain, filled in from reference TRBV5-4 and TRBJ2-2, reads ETGVTQSPTHLIKTRGQQVTLRCSSQSGHNTVSWYQQALGQGPQFIFQYYREEENGRGNFPPRFSGLQFPNYSSELNVNALELDDSALYLCASSLAGGNTGELFFGEGSRLTVL.

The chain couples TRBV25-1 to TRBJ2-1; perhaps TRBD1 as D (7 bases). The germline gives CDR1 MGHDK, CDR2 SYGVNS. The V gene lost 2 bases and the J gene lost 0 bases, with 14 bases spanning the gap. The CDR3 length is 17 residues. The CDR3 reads CASSELRGQSSYNEQFF. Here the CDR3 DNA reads TGTGCCAGCAGTGAACTGCGGGGACAGAGCTCCTACAATGAGCAGTTCTTC. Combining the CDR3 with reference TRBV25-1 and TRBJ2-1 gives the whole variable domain EADIYQTPRYLVIGTGKKITLECSQTMGHDKMYWYQQDPGMELHLIHYSYGVNSTEKGDLSSESTVSRIRTEHFPLTLESARPSHTSQYLCASSELRGQSSYNEQFFGPGTRLTVL.

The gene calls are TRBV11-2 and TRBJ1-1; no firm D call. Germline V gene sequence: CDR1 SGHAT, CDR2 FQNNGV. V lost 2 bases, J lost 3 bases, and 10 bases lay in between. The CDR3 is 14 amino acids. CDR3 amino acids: CASSLLWRDTEAFF. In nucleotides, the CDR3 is TGTGCCAGCAGCTTACTCTGGAGGGACACTGAAGCTTTCTTT.

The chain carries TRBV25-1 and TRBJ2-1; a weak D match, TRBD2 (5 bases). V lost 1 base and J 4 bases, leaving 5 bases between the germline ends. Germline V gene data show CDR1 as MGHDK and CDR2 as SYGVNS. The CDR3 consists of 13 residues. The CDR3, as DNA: TGTGCCAGCAGTGAATCGGGGTACAATGAGCAGTTCTTC. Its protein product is CASSESGYNEQFF.

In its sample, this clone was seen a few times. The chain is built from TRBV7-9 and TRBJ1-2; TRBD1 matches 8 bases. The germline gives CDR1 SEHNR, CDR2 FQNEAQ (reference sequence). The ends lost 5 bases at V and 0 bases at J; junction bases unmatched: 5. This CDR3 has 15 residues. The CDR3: CASSPTGAANYGYTF. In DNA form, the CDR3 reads TGTGCCAGCAGCCCGACAGGGGCGGCTAACTATGGCTACACCTTC.

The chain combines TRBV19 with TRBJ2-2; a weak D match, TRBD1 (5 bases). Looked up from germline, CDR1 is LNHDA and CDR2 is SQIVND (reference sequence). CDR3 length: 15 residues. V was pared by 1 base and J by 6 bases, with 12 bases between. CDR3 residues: CASSIGNSRAGELFF. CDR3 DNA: TGTGCCAGTAGTATAGGGAATAGCAGGGCCGGGGAGCTGTTTTTT.

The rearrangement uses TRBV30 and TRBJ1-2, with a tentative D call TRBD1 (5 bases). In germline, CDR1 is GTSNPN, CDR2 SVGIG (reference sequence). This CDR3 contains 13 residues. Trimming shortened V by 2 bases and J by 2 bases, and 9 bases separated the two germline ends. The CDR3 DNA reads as TGTGCCTGGAGTAATCAGGGAAACTATGGCTACACCTTC. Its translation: CAWSNQGNYGYTF.

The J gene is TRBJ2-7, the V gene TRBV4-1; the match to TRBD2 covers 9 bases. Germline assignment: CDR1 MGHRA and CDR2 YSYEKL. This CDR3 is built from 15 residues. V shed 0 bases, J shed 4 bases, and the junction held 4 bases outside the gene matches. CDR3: CASSQDGAGGYEQYF. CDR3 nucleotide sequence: TGCGCCAGCAGCCAAGATGGCGCGGGAGGGTACGAGCAGTACTTC.

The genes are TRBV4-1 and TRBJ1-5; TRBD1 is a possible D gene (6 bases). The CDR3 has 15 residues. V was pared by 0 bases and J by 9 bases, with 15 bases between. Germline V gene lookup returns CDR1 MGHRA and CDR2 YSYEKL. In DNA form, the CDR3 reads TGCGCCAGCAGCCAAGAGGGGCAGGGGTTGTGGCCCCAGCATTTT. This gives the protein CASSQEGQGLWPQHF.

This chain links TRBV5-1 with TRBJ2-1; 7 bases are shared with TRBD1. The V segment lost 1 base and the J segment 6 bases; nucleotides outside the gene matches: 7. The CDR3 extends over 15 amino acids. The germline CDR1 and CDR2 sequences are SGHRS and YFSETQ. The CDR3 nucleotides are TGCGCCAGCAGCTTGTTGGACAGGAGGTCCAATGAGCAGTTCTTC. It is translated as CASSLLDRRSNEQFF.

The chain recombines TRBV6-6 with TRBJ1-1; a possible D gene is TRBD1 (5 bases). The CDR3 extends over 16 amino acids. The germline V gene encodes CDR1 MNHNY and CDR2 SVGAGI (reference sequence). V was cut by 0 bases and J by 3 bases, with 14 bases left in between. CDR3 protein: CASSYSEGRQDTEAFF. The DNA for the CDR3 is TGTGCCAGCAGTTACTCGGAGGGGAGGCAGGACACTGAAGCTTTCTTT.

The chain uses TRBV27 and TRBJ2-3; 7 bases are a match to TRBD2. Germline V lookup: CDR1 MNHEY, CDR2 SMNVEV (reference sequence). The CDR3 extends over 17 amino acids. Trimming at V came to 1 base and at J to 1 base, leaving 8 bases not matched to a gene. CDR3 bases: TGTGCCAGCAGTTTATACACCAGCGGGGCGCGCACAGATACGCAGTATTTT. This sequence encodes CASSLYTSGARTDTQYF.

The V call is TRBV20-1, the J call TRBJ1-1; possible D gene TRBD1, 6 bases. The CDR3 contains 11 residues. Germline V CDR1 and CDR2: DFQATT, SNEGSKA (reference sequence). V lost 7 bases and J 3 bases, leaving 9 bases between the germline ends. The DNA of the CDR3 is TGCAGTGGCAGGGGATACACTGAAGCTTTCTTT. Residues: CSGRGYTEAFF.

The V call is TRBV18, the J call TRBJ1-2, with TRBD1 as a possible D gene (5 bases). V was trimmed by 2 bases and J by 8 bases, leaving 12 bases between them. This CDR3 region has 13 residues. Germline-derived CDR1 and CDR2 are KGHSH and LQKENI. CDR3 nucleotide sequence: TGTGCCAGCTCACCATCAGGGCTTTGGGGCTACACCTTC. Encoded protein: CASSPSGLWGYTF. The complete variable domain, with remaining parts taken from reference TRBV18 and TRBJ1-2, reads NAGVMQNPRHLVRRRGQEARLRCSPMKGHSHVYWYRQLPEEGLKFMVYLQKENIIDESGMPKERFSAEFPKEGPSILRIQQVVRGDSAAYFCASSPSGLWGYTFGSGTRLTVV.

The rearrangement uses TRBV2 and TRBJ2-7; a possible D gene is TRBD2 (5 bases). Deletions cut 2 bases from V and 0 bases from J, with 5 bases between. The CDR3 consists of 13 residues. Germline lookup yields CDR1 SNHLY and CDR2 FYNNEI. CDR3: CASSESGSYEQYF. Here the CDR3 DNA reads TGTGCCAGCAGTGAAAGCGGCTCCTACGAGCAGTACTTC.

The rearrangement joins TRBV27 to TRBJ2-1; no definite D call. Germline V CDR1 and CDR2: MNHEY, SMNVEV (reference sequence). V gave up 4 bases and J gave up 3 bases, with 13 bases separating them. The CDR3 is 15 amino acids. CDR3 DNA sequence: TGTGCCAGCAGTTCCTCCGTGACGGGCTACAATGAGCAGTTCTTC. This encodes CASSSSVTGYNEQFF.

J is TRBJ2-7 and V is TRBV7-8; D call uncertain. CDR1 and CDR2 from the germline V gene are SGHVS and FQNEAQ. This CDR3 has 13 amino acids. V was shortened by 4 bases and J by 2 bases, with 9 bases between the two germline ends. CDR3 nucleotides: TGTGCCAGCAGCTCAATCCAGGCCTACGAGCAGTACTTC. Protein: CASSSIQAYEQYF.

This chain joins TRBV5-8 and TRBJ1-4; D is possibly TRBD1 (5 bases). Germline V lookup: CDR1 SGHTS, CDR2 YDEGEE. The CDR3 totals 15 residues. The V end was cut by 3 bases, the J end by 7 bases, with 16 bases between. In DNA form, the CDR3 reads TGTGCCAGCAGCTCTGCCGGCAGGGCGGTTGAAAAACTGTTTTTT. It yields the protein CASSSAGRAVEKLFF.